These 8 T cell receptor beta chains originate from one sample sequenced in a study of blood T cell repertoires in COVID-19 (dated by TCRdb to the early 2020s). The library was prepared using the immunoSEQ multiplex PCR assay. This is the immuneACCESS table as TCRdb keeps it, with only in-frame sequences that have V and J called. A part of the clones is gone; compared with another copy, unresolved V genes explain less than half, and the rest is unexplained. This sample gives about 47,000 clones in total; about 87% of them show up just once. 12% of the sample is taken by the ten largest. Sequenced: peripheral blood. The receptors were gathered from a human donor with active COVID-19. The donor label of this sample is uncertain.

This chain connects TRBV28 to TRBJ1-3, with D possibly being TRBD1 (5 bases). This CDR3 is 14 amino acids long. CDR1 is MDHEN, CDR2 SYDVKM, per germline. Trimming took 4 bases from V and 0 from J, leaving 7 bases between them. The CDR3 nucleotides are TGTGCCAGCAGTTCCAGGGTCTCTGGAAACACCATATATTTT. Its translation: CASSSRVSGNTIYF.

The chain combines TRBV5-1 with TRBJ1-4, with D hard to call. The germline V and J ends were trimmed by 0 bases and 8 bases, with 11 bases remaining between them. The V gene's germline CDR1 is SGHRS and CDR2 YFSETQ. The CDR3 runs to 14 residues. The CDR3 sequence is CASSLGQNQEKLFF. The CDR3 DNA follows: TGCGCCAGCAGCTTGGGGCAGAATCAGGAAAAACTGTTTTTT.

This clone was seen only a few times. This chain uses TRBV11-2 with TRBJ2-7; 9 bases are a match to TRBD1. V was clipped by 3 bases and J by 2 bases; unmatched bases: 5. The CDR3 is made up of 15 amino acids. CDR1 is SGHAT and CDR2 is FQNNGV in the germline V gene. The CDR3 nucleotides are TGTGCCAGCAGCTTCAACAGGGGGCATACCTACGAGCAGTACTTC. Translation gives CASSFNRGHTYEQYF. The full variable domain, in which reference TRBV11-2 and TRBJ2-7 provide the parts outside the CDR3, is EAGVAQSPRYKIIEKRQSVAFWCNPISGHATLYWYQQILGQGPKLLIQFQNNGVVDDSQLPKDRFSAERLKGVDSTLKIQPAKLEDSAVYLCASSFNRGHTYEQYFGPGTRLTVT.

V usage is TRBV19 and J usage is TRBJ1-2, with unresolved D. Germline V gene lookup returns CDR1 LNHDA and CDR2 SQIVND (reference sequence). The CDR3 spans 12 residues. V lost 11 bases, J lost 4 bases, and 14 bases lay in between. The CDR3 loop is CAVWALGYGYTF. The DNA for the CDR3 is TGTGCCGTGTGGGCACTGGGCTATGGCTACACCTTC.

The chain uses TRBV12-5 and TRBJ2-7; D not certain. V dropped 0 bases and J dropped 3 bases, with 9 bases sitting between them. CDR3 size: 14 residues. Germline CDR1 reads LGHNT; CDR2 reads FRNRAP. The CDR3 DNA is TGTGCTAGTGGTTTGGTGGGCCAGTTCTACGAGCAGTACTTC. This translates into CASGLVGQFYEQYF.

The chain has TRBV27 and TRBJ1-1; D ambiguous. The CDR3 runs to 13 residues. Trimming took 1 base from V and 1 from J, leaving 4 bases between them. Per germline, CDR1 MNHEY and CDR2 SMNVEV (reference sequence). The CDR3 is CASSLYRNTEAFF. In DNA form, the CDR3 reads TGTGCCAGCAGTTTATACAGGAACACTGAAGCTTTCTTT.

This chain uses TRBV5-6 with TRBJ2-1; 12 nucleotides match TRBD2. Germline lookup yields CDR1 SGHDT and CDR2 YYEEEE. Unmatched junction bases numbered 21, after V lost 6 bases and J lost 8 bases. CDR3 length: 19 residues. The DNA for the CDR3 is TGTGCCAGCACCCCAAGGGCTAGCGGGAGGGCCCCGATGCCTTATGAGCAGTTCTTC. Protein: CASTPRASGRAPMPYEQFF.

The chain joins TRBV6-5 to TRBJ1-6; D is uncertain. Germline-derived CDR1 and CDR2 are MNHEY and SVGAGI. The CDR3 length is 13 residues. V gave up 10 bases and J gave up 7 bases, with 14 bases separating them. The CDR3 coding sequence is TGTGCCACCCACCGGGAGAGCAATTCACCCCTCCACTTT. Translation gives CATHRESNSPLHF.